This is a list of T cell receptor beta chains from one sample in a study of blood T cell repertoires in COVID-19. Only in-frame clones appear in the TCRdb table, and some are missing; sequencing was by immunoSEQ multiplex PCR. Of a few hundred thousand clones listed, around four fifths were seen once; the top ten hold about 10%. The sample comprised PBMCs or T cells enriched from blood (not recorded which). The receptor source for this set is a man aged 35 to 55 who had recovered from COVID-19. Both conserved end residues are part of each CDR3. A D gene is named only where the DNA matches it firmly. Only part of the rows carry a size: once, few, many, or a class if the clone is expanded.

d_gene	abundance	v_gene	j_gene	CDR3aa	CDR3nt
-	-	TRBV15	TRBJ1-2	CATSRDLRGYTF	TGTGCCACCAGCAGAGATTTGAGAGGCTACACCTTC
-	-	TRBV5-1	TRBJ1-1	CASSFSTRGTEAFF	TGCGCCAGCAGCTTTTCTACTAGAGGTACTGAAGCTTTCTTT
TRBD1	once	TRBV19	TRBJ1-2	CASLQGTARGYTF	TGTGCCAGTCTCCAAGGGACAGCCCGGGGCTACACCTTC
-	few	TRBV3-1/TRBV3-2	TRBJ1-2	CASSQGAGPRGYTF	TGTGCCAGCAGCCAAGGTGCAGGGCCACGTGGCTACACCTTC
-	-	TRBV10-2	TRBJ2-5	CASSPETKGAQYF	TGCGCCAGCAGCCCCGAGACGAAGGGAGCCCAGTACTTC
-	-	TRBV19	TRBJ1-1	CASTYYKGMNTEAFF	TGTGCCAGTACCTATTATAAGGGGATGAACACTGAAGCTTTCTTT
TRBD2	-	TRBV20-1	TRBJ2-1	CSANLREMEFF	TGCAGTGCTAATTTGCGGGAGATGGAGTTCTTC
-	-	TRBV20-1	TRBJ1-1	CSASLRDIRNTEAFF	TGCAGTGCTAGTCTTCGGGACATCAGGAACACTGAAGCTTTCTTT
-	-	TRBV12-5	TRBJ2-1	CASGSTPSVPNEQFF	TGTGCTAGTGGTTCGACCCCTAGCGTTCCCAATGAGCAGTTCTTC
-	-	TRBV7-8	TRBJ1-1	CASSANQNTEAFF	TGTGCCAGCAGCGCGAACCAAAACACTGAAGCTTTCTTT
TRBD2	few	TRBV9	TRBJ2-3	CASSLLAGGQDTQYF	TGTGCCAGCAGCTTACTAGCGGGGGGGCAAGATACGCAGTATTTT
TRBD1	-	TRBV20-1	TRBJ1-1	CSASPLDRINTEAFF	TGCAGTGCTAGTCCCTTGGACAGGATTAACACTGAAGCTTTCTTT
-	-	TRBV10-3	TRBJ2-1	CAISAEGVVVDPEQFF	TGTGCCATCAGTGCAGAGGGGGTCGTGGTAGACCCTGAGCAGTTCTTC
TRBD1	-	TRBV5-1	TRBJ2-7	CASSLEHSTGEQYF	TGCGCCAGCAGCTTGGAGCATTCGACAGGGGAGCAGTACTTC
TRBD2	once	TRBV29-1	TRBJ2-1	CSVPGLAGRISSYNEQFF	TGCAGCGTTCCCGGACTAGCGGGCCGAATTAGCTCCTACAATGAGCAGTTCTTC
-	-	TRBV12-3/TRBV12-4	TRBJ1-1	CASSFVREGEAFF	TGTGCCAGCAGTTTCGTCAGGGAAGGGGAAGCTTTCTTT
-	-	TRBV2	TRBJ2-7	CASRRVSYEQYF	TGTGCCAGCAGGAGAGTCTCGTACGAGCAGTACTTC
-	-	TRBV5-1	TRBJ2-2	CASSLADANTGELFF	TGCGCCAGCAGCTTGGCAGATGCGAACACCGGGGAGCTGTTTTTT
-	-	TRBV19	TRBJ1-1	CASSIERMNTEAFF	TGTGCCAGTAGTATTGAGAGAATGAACACTGAAGCTTTCTTT
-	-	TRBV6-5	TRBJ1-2	CASSQRTDLYGYTF	TGTGCCAGCAGTCAGAGGACAGACCTCTATGGCTACACCTTC
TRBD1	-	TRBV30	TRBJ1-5	CAWSIPGGRNQPQHF	TGTGCCTGGAGTATTCCAGGGGGCCGAAATCAGCCCCAGCATTTT
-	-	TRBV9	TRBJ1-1	CASSVQGGTEAFF	TGTGCCAGCAGCGTACAGGGAGGTACTGAAGCTTTCTTT
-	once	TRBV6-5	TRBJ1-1	CASRRDSNTEAFF	TGTGCCAGCAGACGGGACTCGAACACTGAAGCTTTCTTT
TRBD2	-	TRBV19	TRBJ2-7	CASSAGLAGTYEQYF	TGTGCCAGTAGCGCAGGACTAGCGGGAACCTACGAGCAGTACTTC